This TCR beta chain came from a study of beta chain features in type 1 diabetes. Study-level background: Healthy donors, compared against patients, showed similar age, gender and cell yields. Sorted cells examined across all samples numbered 95 million to 120 million.

The study, taken as a whole, reports: Reduced insertions and increased deletions marked VDJ junctions in type 1 diabetes patients.

Regarding this clone: Its antigen remains unidentified.

cDNA synthesis used the whole RNA isolate, giving expressed TCRB sequences. The repertoire was sequenced with immunoSEQ multiplex PCR; TCRdb's copy has only in-frame clones and lacks some. The data show a few hundred thousand clones, with roughly 9.6% seen just once and around 0.037% held by the top ten. Trimming at V came to 4 bases and at J to 3 bases, leaving 3 bases not matched to a gene. This CDR3 is built from 13 residues. CDR1 MNHNS and CDR2 SASEGT come from the germline V gene. The sequence derives from a woman younger than 30 in good health. The rearrangement joins TRBV6-1 to TRBJ2-7; 7 nucleotides align to TRBD1. The sample comprised naive CD4+ T cells from blood. CDR3 sequence reads: CASSVGQDYEQYF. For the CDR3, the DNA is TGTGCCAGCAGTGTTGGACAGGACTACGAGCAGTACTTC.